This TCR beta chain derives from a study of T-cell memory formation after mild COVID-19. Study at large: Each donor largely had its own TCR clusters.

Between the trimmed V and J ends, which lost 2 bases and 6 bases, there was a span of 7 bases. CDR3 length equals 13 residues. TCRdb reanalysed the 5' RACE reads using MiXCR and keeps one entry per CDR3 protein. The profile shows around 60,000 distinct CDR3 sequences, 9.5% of them singletons. This clonotype was detected ten times or more. What it binds is not known. Broader study findings: Memory sampled before infection contained some responding clones, suggesting cross-reactive memory joined.

The J gene is TRBJ2-2, the V gene TRBV12-3 or TRBV12-4; D is ambiguous. What was sequenced was PBMCs or a T cell subset sorted from them (not recorded which). The receptor was derived from a man between 18 and 35 years old who had mild COVID-19 (a few samples of this study predate the infection). Cell type and time point are not known. The CDR3 loop reads CASSLSRAGELFF. The CDR3, as DNA: TGTGCCAGCAGTTTAAGCCGGGCCGGGGAGCTGTTTTTT.